One and the same sample provided the 32 T cell receptor beta chains below, sequenced in a study of blood T cells in healthy people across ages. A sample-barcoded 5' primer and a J-beta primer mix were used in a second PCR of about 7 to 11 cycles. TCRdb redid the calling of the 5' RACE reads with MiXCR, one entry per CDR3 protein. There are around 1,900,000 distinct CDR3 sequences in the sample; 39% occur only once, and approximately 22% lies in the top ten. Specimen: blood. The receptors here all came from a human donor in good health.

The rearrangement uses TRBV6-1 and TRBJ1-5; D not certain. Germline values: CDR1 MNHNS, CDR2 SASEGT. V dropped 5 bases and J dropped 4 bases, with 18 bases sitting between them. This CDR3 has 16 residues. The CDR3 loop is CASSTLVTLGNQPQHF. CDR3 DNA: TGTGCCAGCAGTACCCTTGTGACCCTTGGGAATCAGCCCCAGCATTTT.

The chain links TRBV15 to TRBJ2-5; D is unclear. Germline V gene sequence: CDR1 LNHNV, CDR2 YYDKDF (reference sequence). This CDR3 contains 15 residues. The V and J ends lost 0 bases and 5 bases respectively, with 13 bases between them. The CDR3 here is CATSRDRQIGETQYF. In DNA, the CDR3 is TGTGCCACCAGCAGAGATCGTCAAATAGGGGAGACCCAGTACTTC.

The CDR3 DNA sequence: TGCAGTGCTAGAGATCCCCGTACCGGGACAGCTATATCCCTCCACTTT. Translated, it gives CSARDPRTGTAISLHF. The chain employs TRBV20-1 and TRBJ1-6; 7 nucleotides agree with TRBD1. Germline CDR1 reads DFQATT; CDR2 reads SNEGSKA (reference sequence). With V trimmed by 0 bases and J by 14 bases, 16 bases remained unmatched. The CDR3 has 16 amino acids.

The J gene is TRBJ1-1, the V gene TRBV29-1, with D hard to call. CDR1 is SQVTM and CDR2 is ANQGSEA in the germline V gene. The V and J ends lost 4 bases and 0 bases respectively, with 12 bases between them. The CDR3 sequence is 14 residues long. CDR3 DNA: TGCAGCGTTGGGCCCCGGCGGGTGAACACTGAAGCTTTCTTT. Translating it yields CSVGPRRVNTEAFF.

The gene calls are TRBV10-3 and TRBJ1-1; 8 bases line up with TRBD1. V was pared by 6 bases and J by 1 base, with 7 bases of the junction left unmatched. Germline CDR1 is ENHRY and CDR2 is SYGVKD. The CDR3 spans 15 residues. CDR3 region: CAIRGRGTGNTEAFF. The CDR3 nucleotides read TGTGCCATCAGGGGAAGAGGGACAGGGAACACTGAAGCTTTCTTT.

The table lists this clonotype with a few counts. The CDR3 sequence is CASSLGGGAKHEQYF. The CDR3 DNA reads TGTGCCAGCAGCTTAGGCGGGGGGGCCAAACACGAGCAGTACTTC. This rearrangement joins TRBV7-9 to TRBJ2-7, with 9 bases identical to TRBD2. This CDR3 has 15 amino acids. Germline V lookup: CDR1 SEHNR, CDR2 FQNEAQ (reference sequence). With 1 base clipped from V and 5 bases from J, the junction kept 6 bases outside the gene matches. The full variable domain, rest sourced from reference TRBV7-9 and TRBJ2-7, is DTGVSQNPRHKITKRGQNVTFRCDPISEHNRLYWYRQTLGQGPEFLTYFQNEAQLEKSRLLSDRFSAERPKGSFSTLEIQRTEQGDSAMYLCASSLGGGAKHEQYFGPGTRLTVT.

The chain's CDR3 is CASSDKAETLYNEQFF. The CDR3 bases are TGTGCCAGCAGTGATAAGGCGGAAACCCTATACAATGAGCAGTTCTTC. The chain is built from TRBV6-4 and TRBJ2-1, with D hard to call. This CDR3 has 16 amino acids. The V gene's germline CDR1 is MRHNA and CDR2 SNTAGT. The V gene lost 3 bases and the J gene lost 4 bases, with 16 bases spanning the gap.

The chain has TRBV30 and TRBJ2-2; D unclear. Germline values: CDR1 GTSNPN, CDR2 SVGIG (reference sequence). This CDR3 region has 14 residues. V lost 1 base to trimming and J lost 5 bases, with 11 bases between them. The CDR3 DNA reads as TGTGCCTGGAGTGATTGGGTTGGGACCGGGGAGCTGTTTTTT. It translates to CAWSDWVGTGELFF.

This clonotype was observed a few times. V and J are TRBV7-2 and TRBJ2-7; D is tentatively TRBD1 or TRBD2 (7 bases each). Germline V gene sequence: CDR1 SGHTA, CDR2 FQGNSA. CDR3 length: 15 residues. The V gene lost 1 base and the J gene lost 3 bases, with 13 bases spanning the gap. CDR3 region: CASSLVPGGDYEQYF. CDR3 coding DNA: TGTGCCAGCAGCTTAGTTCCAGGGGGGGACTACGAGCAGTACTTC.

A word on this clonotype: A read error may explain this, as a much larger clone is one base away. This chain links TRBV9 with TRBJ2-1; 13 positions match TRBD2. The J call may be wrong; the DNA end is better matched by TRBJ2-7. There are 17 residues in the CDR3. The germline V gene encodes CDR1 SGDLS and CDR2 YYNGEE. The DNA of the CDR3 is TGTGCCAGCAGCTCACGGACTAGCGGGGGCAACGGAAATGAGCAGTACTTC. Protein: CASSSRTSGGNGNEQYF.

This clonotype appeared a few times. This chain uses TRBV5-1 with TRBJ2-5; no clear D. Trimming cost V 4 bases and J 0 bases, with 7 bases left between them. The CDR3 is 13 residues long. Germline loops: CDR1 SGHRS, CDR2 YFSETQ. The CDR3: CASSTVDQETQYF. The CDR3, as DNA: TGCGCCAGCAGCACAGTCGACCAAGAGACCCAGTACTTC.

This rearrangement joins TRBV5-6 to TRBJ1-1; D may be TRBD1 (5 bases). There are 14 residues in the CDR3. Germline V CDR1 and CDR2: SGHDT, YYEEEE. Trimming removed 3 bases from V and 0 bases from J, with 9 bases in between. This CDR3 reads CASSWGRVNTEAFF. DNA for the CDR3: TGTGCCAGCAGCTGGGGACGGGTGAACACTGAAGCTTTCTTT.

This sequence joins TRBV7-2 and TRBJ2-1; TRBD1 matches 7 bases. The junction had 4 bases not matched to a gene; V was cut back by 10 bases and J by 1 base. The CDR3 has 13 residues. Germline-derived CDR1 and CDR2 are SGHTA and FQGNSA. The CDR3 nucleotides are TGTGCCATCCGACAGGGATCCTACAATGAGCAGTTCTTC. It specifies CAIRQGSYNEQFF.

This clonotype was detected only a few times. The V and J genes are TRBV20-1 and TRBJ1-2, with D unclear. From germline, CDR1 is DFQATT and CDR2 SNEGSKA (reference sequence). V shed 3 bases and J shed 7 bases, with 12 bases lying between them. This CDR3 spans 12 amino acids. DNA of the CDR3: TGCAGTGCTAGGAGGGCTCGCGGTGGCTACACCTTC. Amino acid sequence: CSARRARGGYTF.

The chain recombines TRBV29-1 with TRBJ2-7, with 8 bases that match TRBD1. CDR1 SQVTM and CDR2 ANQGSEA come from the germline V gene. J lost 3 bases, V lost 3 bases, and 7 bases had no gene match. This CDR3 contains 14 residues. CDR3 bases: TGCAGCGTTGAGTTTCAACAGGGGGTCTACGAGCAGTACTTC. It codes for CSVEFQQGVYEQYF.

A few counts support this clonotype. The chain uses TRBV7-2 and TRBJ2-4; tentative D call: TRBD1 (5 bases). The CDR3 runs 15 residues. Per germline, CDR1 SGHTA and CDR2 FQGNSA. V dropped 2 bases and J dropped 13 bases, with 21 bases sitting between them. CDR3: CASSLRYRLRDEQYF. CDR3 DNA sequence: TGTGCCAGCAGCTTAAGGTACAGGTTGCGCGATGAGCAGTACTTC.

This clonotype was counted a single time. The chain uses TRBV20-1 and TRBJ2-5; D gene ambiguous. This CDR3 region has 12 residues. CDR1 and CDR2 (germline): DFQATT, SNEGSKA (reference sequence). V lost 5 bases to trimming and J lost 5 bases, with 12 bases between them. The CDR3 nucleotides read TGCAGTGCTGCCTCGGGCTGGGAGACCCAGTACTTC. The encoded protein is CSAASGWETQYF.

The genes are TRBV7-2 and TRBJ2-7; TRBD1 agrees at 8 bases. The V segment lost 1 base and the J segment 1 base; nucleotides outside the gene matches: 6. The germline V gene encodes CDR1 SGHTA and CDR2 FQGNSA. The CDR3 contains 16 residues. In nucleotides, the CDR3 is TGTGCCAGCAGCTTAGTAGTCGGACAGGGTTCCTACGAGCAGTACTTC. Protein product: CASSLVVGQGSYEQYF.

Remarks on this clonotype: One end of the junction fails to match germline, which may point to a read error. The gene calls are TRBV27 and TRBJ1-1; the match to TRBD1 covers 7 bases. The CDR3 runs to 14 residues. In germline, CDR1 is MNHEY, CDR2 SMNVEV (reference sequence). The CDR3 DNA reads as TGTGCCAGCAGTCCGAAGGGGGCTCACACCGAAGCTTTCTTT. It translates to CASSPKGAHTEAFF.

In this sample, this clonotype turned up a few times. This chain uses TRBV20-1 with TRBJ2-3; 7 bases are a match to TRBD1. The CDR3 extends over 15 amino acids. V lost 2 bases to trimming and J lost 5 bases; unmatched junction nucleotides: 10. From germline, CDR1 is DFQATT and CDR2 SNEGSKA (reference sequence). CDR3 region: CSARTSRGRQDTQYF. Here the CDR3 DNA reads TGCAGTGCTAGAACTTCGAGGGGGCGTCAAGATACGCAGTATTTT.

This clonotype was observed a few times. V is TRBV10-3 and J is TRBJ2-1; no clear D. Germline CDR1 reads ENHRY; CDR2 reads SYGVKD. This CDR3 comprises 13 residues. The V end lost 0 bases, the J end lost 6 bases, and 6 bases lay between the germline ends. The CDR3 DNA is TGTGCCATCAGTGAGTCCCCCACCAATGAGCAGTTCTTC. It codes for CAISESPTNEQFF.

The chain links TRBV20-1 to TRBJ1-2; TRBD1 agrees at 11 bases. CDR1 DFQATT and CDR2 SNEGSKA come from the germline V gene (reference sequence). The V gene end was trimmed by 6 bases and the J gene end by 4 bases; junction bases not matched to a gene: 7. The CDR3 loop spans 14 amino acids. CDR3 coding DNA: TGCAGTGCGGACCGGGACAGGGGGTTCTATGGCTACACCTTC. Translating gives CSADRDRGFYGYTF.

J is TRBJ2-1 and V is TRBV20-1; TRBD1 agrees at 9 bases. CDR1 is DFQATT and CDR2 is SNEGSKA in the germline V gene (reference sequence). This CDR3 spans 15 amino acids. With V trimmed by 0 bases and J by 3 bases, 3 bases remained unmatched. CDR3 DNA: TGCAGTGCTAGAGATCGACAGGGGGTCTACAATGAGCAGTTCTTC. It yields the protein CSARDRQGVYNEQFF.

This clonotype was found a few times. CDR3 loop: CASSLAMAESDTQYF. CDR3 DNA sequence: TGTGCCAGCAGCTTAGCAATGGCAGAATCAGATACGCAGTATTTT. The J gene is TRBJ2-3, the V gene TRBV7-9; D is ambiguous. V lost 0 bases and J lost 4, with 11 bases in between. From germline, CDR1 is SEHNR and CDR2 FQNEAQ (reference sequence). The CDR3 extends over 15 amino acids.

A few counts support this clonotype. The chain combines TRBV7-2 with TRBJ2-3; TRBD1 or TRBD2 may be the D gene (5 bases each). Germline-derived CDR1 and CDR2 are SGHTA and FQGNSA. V was trimmed by 5 bases and J by 4 bases, leaving 10 bases between them. This CDR3 has 13 amino acids. The CDR3 DNA reads TGTGCCAGCAGCACGCAGGGACCAGATACGCAGTATTTT. As protein: CASSTQGPDTQYF.

This clonotype came up a few times. V is TRBV29-1 and J is TRBJ1-1; TRBD1 might be the D (6 bases). CDR3 length: 13 amino acids. V was trimmed by 7 bases and J by 9 bases, leaving 21 bases between them. Germline CDR1 and CDR2: SQVTM and ANQGSEA. The CDR3 DNA reads TGCAGCGCCAGACCCTCAGGACAGCCCAAAGCTTTCTTT. Amino acids: CSARPSGQPKAFF.

The chain recombines TRBV7-9 with TRBJ2-1, with 8 nucleotides matching TRBD1. The CDR3 loop spans 14 amino acids. From germline, CDR1 is SEHNR and CDR2 FQNEAQ (reference sequence). Trimming took 5 bases from V and 10 from J; bases not matched to a gene: 10. As DNA, the CDR3 is TGTGCCAGCAGCCCATTGGACAGGGCCTACGAGCAGTTCTTC. As protein: CASSPLDRAYEQFF.

The chain uses TRBV7-6 and TRBJ1-5; D is ambiguous. The CDR3 is made up of 17 amino acids. Germline V gives CDR1 SGHVS, CDR2 FNYEAQ. The V gene lost 0 bases and the J gene lost 0 bases, with 12 bases spanning the gap. CDR3 in DNA: TGTGCCAGCAGCTTAGCGAATTCAGCATATAGCAATCAGCCCCAGCATTTT. Amino acid sequence: CASSLANSAYSNQPQHF.

Only a few counts were recorded for this clonotype. The J gene is TRBJ2-7, the V gene TRBV5-6, with 9 bases lining up with TRBD1. This CDR3 has 16 amino acids. V lost 2 bases to trimming and J lost 3 bases; unmatched junction nucleotides: 9. The V gene's germline CDR1 is SGHDT and CDR2 YYEEEE. DNA of the CDR3: TGTGCCAGCAGCTTTAAGGGACAGGGAGGCTTCTACGAGCAGTACTTC. Its translation: CASSFKGQGGFYEQYF.

As to this clonotype: The junction does not match germline at one end; this may be a read error. In DNA form, the CDR3 reads TGCGCCAGCAGTCAAGATAAGTACGTTAAAGCTTTCTTT. This translates into CASSQDKYVKAFF. V gene TRBV4-3 combines with J gene TRBJ1-1, with D hard to call. The CDR3 spans 13 residues. CDR1 is LGHNA and CDR2 is YSLEER in the germline V gene.

CDR3: CSAFGQGRIEAQYF. CDR3 in DNA: TGCAGTGCCTTTGGACAGGGTCGAATCGAGGCCCAGTACTTC. The V and J genes are TRBV20-1 and TRBJ2-5, with 8 bases matching TRBD1. After removal of 6 bases from V and 9 bases from J, the junction contained 15 bases not matched to a gene. Germline loops: CDR1 DFQATT, CDR2 SNEGSKA (reference sequence). The CDR3 sequence is 14 residues long.

The chain uses TRBV5-6 and TRBJ1-2, with TRBD1 as a possible D gene (5 bases). Between the trimmed V and J ends, which lost 3 bases and 5 bases, there was a span of 11 bases. The CDR3 is made up of 13 amino acids. From germline, CDR1 is SGHDT and CDR2 YYEEEE. The CDR3 DNA is TGTGCCAGCAGCTCGGACAACCTGTATGGCTACACCTTC. Translated: CASSSDNLYGYTF.